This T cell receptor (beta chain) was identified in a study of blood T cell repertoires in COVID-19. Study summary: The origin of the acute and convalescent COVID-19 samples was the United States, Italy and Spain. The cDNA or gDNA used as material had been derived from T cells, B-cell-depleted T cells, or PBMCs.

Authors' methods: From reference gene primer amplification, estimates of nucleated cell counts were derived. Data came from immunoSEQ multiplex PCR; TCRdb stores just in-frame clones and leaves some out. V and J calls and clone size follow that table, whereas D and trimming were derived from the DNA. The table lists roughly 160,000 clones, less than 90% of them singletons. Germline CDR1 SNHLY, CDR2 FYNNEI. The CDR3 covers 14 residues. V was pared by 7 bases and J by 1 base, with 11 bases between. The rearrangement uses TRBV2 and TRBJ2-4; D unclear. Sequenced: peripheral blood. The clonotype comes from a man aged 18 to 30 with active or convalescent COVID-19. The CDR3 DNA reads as TGTGCCAGCAACTCAGGTTTCGCCAAAAACATTCAGTACTTC. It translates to CASNSGFAKNIQYF.